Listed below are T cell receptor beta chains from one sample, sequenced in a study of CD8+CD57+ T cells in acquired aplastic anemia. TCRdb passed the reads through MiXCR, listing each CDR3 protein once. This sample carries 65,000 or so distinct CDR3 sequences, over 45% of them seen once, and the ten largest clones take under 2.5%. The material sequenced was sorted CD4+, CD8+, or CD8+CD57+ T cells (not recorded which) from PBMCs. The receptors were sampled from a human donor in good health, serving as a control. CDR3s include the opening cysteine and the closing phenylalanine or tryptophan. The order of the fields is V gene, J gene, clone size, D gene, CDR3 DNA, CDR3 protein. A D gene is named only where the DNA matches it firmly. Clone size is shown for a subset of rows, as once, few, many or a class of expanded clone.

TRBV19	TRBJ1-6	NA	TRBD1	TGTGCCAGTAGTACCACAGGGGGTAATGGTTCACCCCTCCACTTT	CASSTTGGNGSPLHF
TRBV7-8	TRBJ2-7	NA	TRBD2	TGTGCCAGCAGCTCAAGCGGGAGGACCCCCTACGAGCAGTACTTC	CASSSSGRTPYEQYF
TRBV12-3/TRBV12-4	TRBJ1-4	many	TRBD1	TGTGCCAGCAGTTTAAGGCAGGGGGCCGTAAAACTGTTTTTT	CASSLRQGAVKLFF
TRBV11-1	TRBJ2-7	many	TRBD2	TGTGCCAGCAGCAATCTAGCGGGAACTCACTACGAGCAGTACTTC	CASSNLAGTHYEQYF
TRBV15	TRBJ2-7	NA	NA	TGTGCCACCAGCAGAGAAAGGGGCAATTTTGAGCAGTACTTC	CATSRERGNFEQYF
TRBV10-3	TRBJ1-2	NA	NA	TGTGCCATCAGTGATGGGGAGGGCTACACCTTC	CAISDGEGYTF
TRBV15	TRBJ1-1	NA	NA	TGTGCCACCAGCAAGGGTGGGCCTGAAGCTTTCTTT	CATSKGGPEAFF
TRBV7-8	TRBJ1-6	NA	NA	TGTGCCAGCAGCTTAGCGTCAGTAGGACAACCCCTCCACTTT	CASSLASVGQPLHF
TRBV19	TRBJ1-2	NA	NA	TGTGCCAGTAGTCGACAGGCCTATGGCTACACCTTC	CASSRQAYGYTF
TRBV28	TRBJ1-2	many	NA	TGTGCCAGCAGCCCCGTCGGCGACACCGCTGCCTATGGCTACACCTTC	CASSPVGDTAAYGYTF
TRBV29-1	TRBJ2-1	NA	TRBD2	TGCAGCGTTGAGGCTCCTAGCGGGAGTAACTTTGGTGAGCAGTTCTTC	CSVEAPSGSNFGEQFF
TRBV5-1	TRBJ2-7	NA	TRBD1	TGCGCCAGCACCGGGACAGGGGCAAACGAGCAGTACTTC	CASTGTGANEQYF
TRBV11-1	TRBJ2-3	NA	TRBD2	TGTGCCAGCAGGCGCAGCGGGGGGAGCACAGATACGCAGTATTTT	CASRRSGGSTDTQYF
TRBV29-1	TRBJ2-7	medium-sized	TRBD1	TGCAGCGCTTCGACAGGGGTAGGGTACGAGCAGTACTTC	CSASTGVGYEQYF
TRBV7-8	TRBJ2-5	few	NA	TGTGCCAGCAGCCCCGAACGGCAAGAGACCCAGTACTTC	CASSPERQETQYF
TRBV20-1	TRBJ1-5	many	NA	TGCAGTGCTAGCCCGGGGGCAAATCAGCCCCAGCATTTT	CSASPGANQPQHF
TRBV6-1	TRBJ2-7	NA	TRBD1	TGTGCCAGCGCCTCTCCGGGACAGTACTACGAGCAGTACTTC	CASASPGQYYEQYF
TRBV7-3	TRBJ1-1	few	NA	TGTGCCATTATTAACACTGAAGCTTTCTTT	CAIINTEAFF
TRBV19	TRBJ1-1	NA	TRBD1	TGTGCCAGTAACCCACGACCAGGGGGCCTGAACACTGAAGCTTTCTTT	CASNPRPGGLNTEAFF
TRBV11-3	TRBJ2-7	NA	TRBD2	TGTGCCAGCAGCGTTAGGTTACTAGCGGGAGCAGGGGAGCAGTACTTC	CASSVRLLAGAGEQYF
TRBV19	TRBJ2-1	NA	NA	TGTGCCAGTGCTAGGGCAGGGCTCGATGAGCAGTTCTTC	CASARAGLDEQFF
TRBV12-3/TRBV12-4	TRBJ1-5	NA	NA	TGTGCCAGCAGGCGGGAGGACAATCAGCCCCGGCATTTT	CASRREDNQPRHF
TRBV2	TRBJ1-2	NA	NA	TGTGCCAGCACCCTGGTAGGGACACCAGAAGGTTACACCTTC	CASTLVGTPEGYTF
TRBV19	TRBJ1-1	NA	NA	TGTGCCAGTAAAGGGTCCGGGTTACGCACTGAAGCTTTCTTT	CASKGSGLRTEAFF
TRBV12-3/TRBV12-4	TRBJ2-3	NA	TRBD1	TGTGCCAGCAGTTTCGGGACAGACACAGATACGCAGTATTTT	CASSFGTDTDTQYF
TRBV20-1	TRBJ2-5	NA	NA	TGCAGTGCTAGCCTAGCAGGCCAAGAGACCCAGTACTTC	CSASLAGQETQYF
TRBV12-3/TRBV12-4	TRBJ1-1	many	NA	TGTGCCAGCAGTTTATTCGGTGGCCGTACTGAAGCTTTCTTT	CASSLFGGRTEAFF
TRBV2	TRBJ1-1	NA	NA	NA	CACSASMTGYNGAVNTEAFF
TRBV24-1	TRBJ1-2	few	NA	TGTGCCATCGAAAACGGGTGCATCTATGGCTACACCTTC	CAIENGCIYGYTF
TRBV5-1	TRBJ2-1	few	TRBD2	TGCGCCAGCAGCACAGCGGGAGCCCGCAGTGAGCAGTTCTTC	CASSTAGARSEQFF
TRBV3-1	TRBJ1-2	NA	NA	TGTGCCAGGTGGACCTATGGCTACACCTTC	CARWTYGYTF
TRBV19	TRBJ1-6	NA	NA	TGTGCCAGTAGTAACGTGGGCTCTTATAATTCACCCCTCCACTTT	CASSNVGSYNSPLHF
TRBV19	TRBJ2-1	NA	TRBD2	TGTGCCAGTATGGGGGGGGCCTACAATGAGCAGTTCTTC	CASMGGAYNEQFF
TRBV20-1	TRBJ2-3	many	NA	TGCAGTGCTAGAGATTCACAGGGCCGGGCAGATACGCAGTATTTT	CSARDSQGRADTQYF